This T cell receptor beta chain came from a study of T cells in Graves' hyperthyroidism and ophthalmopathy (dated by TCRdb to between 2017 and 2020). A note on the overall study: To identify distinguishing TCR V-J signatures, a discovery cohort of around 100 patients was used, comprising some 45 with Graves' ophthalmopathy and around 60 with stable Graves' hyperthyroidism. Whether ophthalmopathy could be predicted prospectively was tested in an independent validation cohort made up of approximately 19 hyperthyroidism patients plus 17 patients who later progressed to ophthalmopathy. For training and testing, the approximately 97 patients in the discovery cohort were randomly divided in a 7:3 ratio. Thyroid tissue and blood T-cell repertoires from several Graves' hyperthyroidism patients were also compared in the study. Following sampling, methimazole starting at 30 mg daily was given to hyperthyroidism patients, and high-dose intravenous methylprednisolone was given to ophthalmopathy patients. The paper reports TCR Vbeta CDR3 sequencing of approximately 140 peripheral blood samples: approximately 41 ophthalmopathy, under 80 hyperthyroidism and approximately 17 progressor patients. The study at large found these results: Blood samples also contained most of the expanded thyroid clonotypes (frequency above 0.001), which suggests that blood repertoires may reflect thyroid immune responses. In validation, progression to ophthalmopathy was predicted by the model with 55% to 71% sensitivity and 72.22% specificity, a median of about 6.8 months before onset. A model built on a 13 V-J signature distinguished ophthalmopathy from stable hyperthyroidism, reaching about 89% sensitivity and 81.08% specificity in cross-validation and 80%/75% in testing. Sample size was not statistically predetermined, and investigators were not blinded to group allocation.

The CDR3 runs 13 residues from the cysteine to the phenylalanine. The sequence is cut down to CDR3 DNA, 39 bases in frame from base 1. The CDR1 and CDR2 encoded by the germline V gene (reference sequence) are DFQATT and SNEGSKA. V ends up 6 bases short and J 0 bases short, with an unmatched junction base count of 3. The TCR beta CDR3 regions were amplified from RNA transcripts. For the first round of RT-PCR on the TCR CDR3, the HTBI primer set was used together with the Qiagen OneStep RT-PCR kit. Libraries were constructed in a second round of multiplex PCR, after which size selection and purification were carried out. Sequencing of the libraries was done on an Illumina HiSeq2000 using paired-end 100 bp reads. The published analysis was carried out like this. SOAPnuke was used to process the raw data, with reads discarded if the reads contained adapters or uncalled bases, had a mean Phred below 15, or lacked an exact constant-primer or identifier match. High-quality paired reads were merged with COPE v1.2.5, and unique nucleotide sequences were defined as clonotypes. MiTCR v1.1 was used to align the clonotypes against IMGT TRBV, TRBD and TRBJ reference segments. Analysis was restricted to V-J combinations with a frequency above 0.0001, which covered roughly 99% of repertoires. A TCS score was defined as the ratio between F50 (clonal expansion) and ExV (chaos), using BLOSUM62-based TCRdist between CDR3 peptides within each V-J. Welch's t-statistics and random forest reduced around 550 V-J features to around 14, which were used in a naive Bayes classifier (R e1071). The similarity between thyroid and blood repertoires was quantified using the Morisita-Horn index. The public reads were reprocessed in TCRdb via fastp at Q25 and MiXCR, keeping in-frame beta chains. CDR3 protein sequences are deduplicated, and each keeps its most common genes and DNA. It is TCRdb's table, rather than the study itself, that gives the V and J calls and clone size. This sample gives fewer than 750,000 distinct CDR3 sequences in total; about half of them show up just once. The ten largest clones capture roughly 7.7% of the sample.

Graves' hyperthyroidism was defined as stable when no progression to ophthalmopathy occurred over 18 months of follow-up. Hyperthyroidism patients were newly diagnosed, had a disease duration of under 2 months, and were aged 18 to 65 years. Patients with uncontrolled infections, other autoimmune diseases, pregnancy or lactation were excluded. Diagnoses were established on the basis of clinical symptoms, serum thyroxine and TRAb, thyroid ultrasound, and orbital computed tomography. Total RNA was extracted using Trizol reagent, and RNA quality was assessed on an Agilent 2100 Bioanalyzer. This clonotype has at least ten counts. Its antigen target is currently unknown. The sample holds no much larger clone one base away, and base qualities are not on file.

Sequenced material: peripheral blood or thyroid tissue (not recorded which). Here the chain combines TRBV20-1 and TRBJ1-1, with 8 middle bases fitting TRBD1. This sequence was found in a woman aged 18 to 35 with Graves' hyperthyroidism. This receptor has the CDR3 CSANRGLNTEAFF. The DNA is TGCAGTGCCAACAGGGGGTTGAACACTGAAGCTTTCTTT.